Presented here are 7 T cell receptor beta chains from one specimen sequenced in a study of control samples from healthy donors and cancer patients (dated by TCRdb to about 2020). Library prep was done by the immunoSEQ multiplex PCR assay. TCRdb obtained this table from immuneACCESS and retained in-frame rearrangements with V and J assigned. These tables miss some clones; where compared with another copy, unresolved V genes account for less than half of the shortfall, and the remainder is unexplained. This sample lists 70,000 to 85,000 clones; approximately 80% were detected once. The ten most abundant clones make up more than 9% of the sample. Specimen: PBMCs. The receptors here all came from a man aged 55-75 years with head and neck cancer.

The chain recombines TRBV28 with TRBJ1-2; D unresolved. Germline values: CDR1 MDHEN, CDR2 SYDVKM. V lost 3 bases and J lost 1, with 6 bases in between. This CDR3 contains 13 residues. The CDR3 nucleotides are TGTGCCAGCAGTTTGACGAATAACTATGGCTACACCTTC. Protein product: CASSLTNNYGYTF.

J is TRBJ1-1 and V is TRBV7-8, with D unresolved. The CDR3 length is 14 residues. Per the germline V gene, CDR1 is SGHVS and CDR2 is FQNEAQ. V shed 5 bases and J shed 0 bases, with 10 bases lying between them. CDR3 region: CASSRDEMNTEAFF. The CDR3 DNA reads as TGTGCCAGCAGCCGAGACGAGATGAACACTGAAGCTTTCTTT.

The chain employs TRBV19 and TRBJ2-2; 7 nucleotides align to TRBD2. After removal of 1 base from V and 4 bases from J, the junction contained 3 bases not matched to a gene. The CDR3 spans 15 residues. Germline V gene data show CDR1 as LNHDA and CDR2 as SQIVND (reference sequence). For the CDR3, the DNA is TGTGCCAGTAGTATAGGCGGGAGTATCACCGGGGAGCTGTTTTTT. The encoded protein is CASSIGGSITGELFF. The entire variable domain, with the rest obtained from reference TRBV19 and TRBJ2-2, is as follows: DGGITQSPKYLFRKEGQNVTLSCEQNLNHDAMYWYRQDPGQGLRLIYYSQIVNDFQKGDIAEGYSVSREKKESFPLTVTSAQKNPTAFYLCASSIGGSITGELFFGEGSRLTVL.

J is TRBJ1-2 and V is TRBV18; TRBD1 aligns across 7 bases. This CDR3 is 13 amino acids long. V was pared by 5 bases and J by 3 bases, with 3 bases of the junction left unmatched. Germline-derived CDR1 and CDR2 are KGHSH and LQKENI. CDR3 nucleotide sequence: TGTGCCAGCTCATTTCAGGGGGACTATGGCTACACCTTC. Residues: CASSFQGDYGYTF.

The CDR3: CASSRTGKLNSPLHF. The DNA for the CDR3 is TGTGCCAGCAGTCGGACGGGCAAACTTAATTCACCCCTCCACTTT. This chain uses TRBV6-5 with TRBJ1-6; no clear D. Germline V lookup: CDR1 MNHEY, CDR2 SVGAGI. The CDR3 totals 15 residues. The germline V and J ends were trimmed by 5 bases and 6 bases, with 14 bases remaining between them.

This clone was picked up many times. DNA of the CDR3: TGTGCCTGGAGCGGGTCGACAAGGCAGCCCCAGCATTTT. It encodes CAWSGSTRQPQHF. The gene calls are TRBV30 and TRBJ1-5; D gene uncertain. The CDR3 loop spans 13 amino acids. Germline lookup yields CDR1 GTSNPN and CDR2 SVGIG (reference sequence). The V and J ends lost 3 bases and 7 bases respectively, with 13 bases between them.

The chain has TRBV27 and TRBJ1-5; D might be TRBD1 (5 bases). CDR1 and CDR2 from the germline V gene are MNHEY and SMNVEV (reference sequence). The CDR3 loop spans 13 amino acids. V was pared by 6 bases and J by 2 bases, with 8 bases between. The CDR3 reads CASRGEGNQPQHF. CDR3 coding DNA: TGTGCCAGCAGGGGGGAGGGCAATCAGCCCCAGCATTTT.